This T cell receptor beta chain was captured in a study of CD8+CD57+ T cells in acquired aplastic anemia. Patients chosen for sequencing had CD8+CD57+ cells that had expanded, as shown by flow cytometry. Genomic DNA, the template, was used for profiling of the TCR beta VDJ and CDR3. TCRdb itself ran the reads through MiXCR, one entry per CDR3 protein. This sample has approximately 180,000 distinct CDR3 sequences; 45% to 55% occur once, and the top ten carry around 1.1%. V was clipped by 5 bases and J by 0 bases; unmatched bases: 6. There are 15 residues in the CDR3. CDR1 is DFQATT, CDR2 SNEGSKA, per germline (reference sequence).

V is TRBV20-1 and J is TRBJ2-3, with 9 bases identical to TRBD2. The sample comprised sorted CD4+, CD8+, or CD8+CD57+ T cells (not recorded which) from PBMCs. This TCR was sampled from a human donor with aplastic anemia. The CDR3 region is CSAALRGGSTDTQYF. CDR3 coding DNA: TGCAGTGCTGCCTTGCGGGGGGGAAGCACAGATACGCAGTATTTT.